One and the same sample provided the 18 T cell receptor beta chains below, sequenced in a study of T cells in Graves' hyperthyroidism and ophthalmopathy. TCR beta CDR3 regions were amplified from RNA transcripts. RT-PCR in the first round (using the HTBI primer set) targeted the TCR CDR3. MiXCR, run by TCRdb on the multiplex PCR reads, gives a single entry per CDR3 protein. The table records about 480,000 distinct CDR3 sequences, about 22% of them present only once. Sequencing was done on a sample of blood. These receptors came from a woman aged 70-85 years with Graves' ophthalmopathy.

As for this clonotype: The CDR3 carries no conserved terminal phenylalanine or tryptophan, so it likely arises from a read error. This chain uses TRBV18 with TRBJ2-1; D is unresolved. The CDR3 sequence is 13 residues long. Germline values: CDR1 KGHSH, CDR2 LQKENI. V gave up 2 bases and J gave up 9 bases, with 11 bases separating them. The CDR3 reads CASSPGVLREQFL. The CDR3 DNA reads as TGTGCCAGCTCACCAGGGGTCCTACGTGAGCAGTTCCTC.

This clonotype was picked up many times. The chain uses TRBV6-1 and TRBJ1-1; tentatively, D is TRBD1 (5 bases). Germline CDR1 MNHNS, CDR2 SASEGT. The CDR3 sequence is 15 residues long. V was clipped by 6 bases and J by 3 bases, with 17 bases between them. The CDR3 DNA is TGTGCCAGCAGGCCTCTAGGCAAAGGGGACACTGAAGCTTTCTTT. Its protein product is CASRPLGKGDTEAFF.

This chain connects TRBV9 to TRBJ2-2; TRBD2 matches at 9 bases. Germline-derived CDR1 and CDR2 are SGDLS and YYNGEE. The CDR3 loop spans 17 amino acids. Trimming at V came to 1 base and at J to 0 bases, leaving 4 bases not matched to a gene. The CDR3 sequence is CASSVLAGGPNTGELFF. CDR3 in DNA: TGTGCCAGCAGCGTACTTGCGGGAGGGCCGAACACCGGGGAGCTGTTTTTT.

This clonotype came up a few times. The chain carries TRBV30 and TRBJ2-1; TRBD2 matches at 11 bases. The V segment lost 4 bases and the J segment 7 bases; nucleotides outside the gene matches: 9. The germline V gene has CDR1 GTSNPN and CDR2 SVGIG (reference sequence). This CDR3 has 15 amino acids. The CDR3 spells CAWNPGLAEGNEQFF. DNA for the CDR3: TGTGCCTGGAACCCGGGACTAGCGGAAGGGAATGAGCAGTTCTTC.

This clonotype has a handful of counts. The rearrangement uses TRBV10-3 and TRBJ2-7; 8 bases fit TRBD1. From germline, CDR1 is ENHRY and CDR2 SYGVKD. The CDR3 has 12 amino acids. V dropped 6 bases and J dropped 6; count of bases not matched to a gene: 4. Here the CDR3 DNA reads TGTGCCATCAGGGGGACAGGTTCCGAGCAGTACTTC. It translates to CAIRGTGSEQYF.

The V gene is TRBV6-5, the J gene TRBJ1-4; D might be TRBD1 (6 bases). From germline, CDR1 is MNHEY and CDR2 SVGAGI. The CDR3 spans 16 residues. Trimming removed 0 bases at V and 8 bases at J, with 16 bases between. CDR3 nucleotide sequence: TGTGCCAGCAGTTACTCGAGCGGGGGCGGTTGGGAAAAACTGTTTTTT. Translation: CASSYSSGGGWEKLFF.

This clonotype was seen more than once but under ten times. The chain uses TRBV7-8 and TRBJ2-2; a weak D match, TRBD1 (5 bases). Trimming shortened V by 2 bases and J by 3 bases, and 13 bases separated the two germline ends. The CDR3 extends over 16 amino acids. Germline CDR1 is SGHVS and CDR2 is FQNEAQ. Here the CDR3 reads CASSLRGSAYTGELFF. In nucleotides, the CDR3 is TGTGCCAGCAGCTTAAGGGGTTCAGCGTACACCGGGGAGCTGTTTTTT.

This clonotype was counted only a few times. The junction departs from the called germline gene at one end, perhaps through a read error. The rearrangement uses TRBV2 and TRBJ1-1; D gene uncertain. Germline CDR1 is SNHLY and CDR2 is FYNNEI. The CDR3 totals 15 residues. CDR3 region: CASREVGVMNTEAFF. The CDR3 DNA is TGTGCCAGCAGGGAAGTGGGTGTCATGAACACTGAAGCTTTCTTT.

This clonotype was counted between two and nine times. The CDR3 sequence: CASSPLGGGVYNEQFF. CDR3 in DNA: TGTGCCAGCAGCCCCCTAGGAGGGGGCGTCTACAATGAGCAGTTCTTC. This chain uses TRBV7-8 with TRBJ2-1; tentatively, D is TRBD1 (7 bases). V was shortened by 5 bases and J by 3 bases, with 17 bases between the two germline ends. This CDR3 contains 16 residues. Per germline, CDR1 SGHVS and CDR2 FQNEAQ.

The V call is TRBV5-1, the J call TRBJ1-1; 8 bases line up with TRBD1. The germline CDR1 and CDR2 sequences are SGHRS and YFSETQ. This CDR3 region has 13 residues. The V and J ends lost 7 bases and 5 bases, in that order; junction bases with no gene match: 7. CDR3 coding DNA: TGCGCCAGCTCGACAGGGGTGGTTACTGAAGCTTTCTTT. Protein product: CASSTGVVTEAFF.

A few counts support this clonotype. The genes are TRBV27 and TRBJ2-1; D might be TRBD1 (5 bases). Germline V gene sequence: CDR1 MNHEY, CDR2 SMNVEV (reference sequence). Trimming stripped 1 base from V and 5 bases from J, with 12 bases between. This CDR3 has 15 residues. The CDR3 region is CASSLWAGFNNEQFF. As DNA, the CDR3 is TGTGCCAGCAGTTTATGGGCAGGGTTCAACAATGAGCAGTTCTTC.

This clonotype occurred a few times. V is TRBV4-1 and J is TRBJ1-4, with D uncertain. The ends were cut back, 1 base at V and 7 bases at J, with 13 bases in the middle. The CDR3 is 15 residues long. From germline, CDR1 is MGHRA and CDR2 YSYEKL. The CDR3: CASSQVVLLSEKLFF. The CDR3, as DNA: TGCGCCAGCAGCCAAGTGGTCCTTCTCTCTGAAAAACTGTTTTTT.

The chain couples TRBV20-1 to TRBJ2-5; TRBD2 matches at 13 bases. The CDR3 is 18 residues long. With V trimmed by 2 bases and J by 4 bases, 13 bases remained unmatched. From germline, CDR1 is DFQATT and CDR2 SNEGSKA (reference sequence). CDR3 sequence reads: CSARTLLAGGPWGETQYF. The DNA for the CDR3 is TGCAGTGCTAGAACTCTACTAGCGGGAGGGCCTTGGGGAGAGACCCAGTACTTC.

The J gene is TRBJ1-1, the V gene TRBV18, with D perhaps matching TRBD1 (5 bases). The CDR3 is made up of 15 amino acids. V lost 2 bases, J lost 4 bases, and 14 bases lay in between. The germline CDR1 and CDR2 sequences are KGHSH and LQKENI. The CDR3 reads CASSPFEGRSTEAFF. The CDR3 coding sequence is TGTGCCAGCTCACCATTTGAGGGGCGAAGCACTGAAGCTTTCTTT. The whole variable domain, filled in from reference TRBV18 and TRBJ1-1, reads NAGVMQNPRHLVRRRGQEARLRCSPMKGHSHVYWYRQLPEEGLKFMVYLQKENIIDESGMPKERFSAEFPKEGPSILRIQQVVRGDSAAYFCASSPFEGRSTEAFFGQGTRLTVV.

Ten or more counts support this clonotype. V is TRBV11-2 and J is TRBJ2-5, with D unresolved. V was pared by 3 bases and J by 5 bases, with 10 bases between. Germline V gives CDR1 SGHAT, CDR2 FQNNGV. This CDR3 comprises 13 residues. The CDR3 loop is CASSLERSETQYF. CDR3 DNA sequence: TGTGCCAGCAGCTTGGAGCGTTCGGAGACCCAGTACTTC.

The rearrangement joins TRBV20-1 to TRBJ2-3; maybe TRBD1 (5 bases). Per germline, CDR1 DFQATT and CDR2 SNEGSKA (reference sequence). The CDR3 length is 16 residues. Trimming left V 0 bases short and J 2 bases short, with 15 bases between. CDR3 DNA: TGCAGTGCTAGAGATCCCCCAGGACATCCCACAGATACGCAGTATTTT. Translation gives CSARDPPGHPTDTQYF.

This clonotype has a handful of counts. The CDR3: CASSPPSETQYF. CDR3 nucleotide sequence: TGTGCCAGCTCACCACCGTCCGAGACCCAGTACTTC. The chain employs TRBV18 and TRBJ2-5; D uncertain. Per germline, CDR1 KGHSH and CDR2 LQKENI. Between the trimmed V and J ends, which lost 0 bases and 5 bases, there was a span of 4 bases. The CDR3 consists of 12 residues.

The chain uses TRBV19 and TRBJ1-5; TRBD1 matches at 7 bases. The CDR3 covers 14 residues. The germline CDR1 and CDR2 sequences are LNHDA and SQIVND (reference sequence). The trim removed 8 bases at V and 4 bases at J, leaving 8 bases unmatched. The CDR3 nucleotides are TGTGCCAGTCTCCCAGGACAGGAGAATCAGCCCCAGCATTTT. It is translated as CASLPGQENQPQHF.